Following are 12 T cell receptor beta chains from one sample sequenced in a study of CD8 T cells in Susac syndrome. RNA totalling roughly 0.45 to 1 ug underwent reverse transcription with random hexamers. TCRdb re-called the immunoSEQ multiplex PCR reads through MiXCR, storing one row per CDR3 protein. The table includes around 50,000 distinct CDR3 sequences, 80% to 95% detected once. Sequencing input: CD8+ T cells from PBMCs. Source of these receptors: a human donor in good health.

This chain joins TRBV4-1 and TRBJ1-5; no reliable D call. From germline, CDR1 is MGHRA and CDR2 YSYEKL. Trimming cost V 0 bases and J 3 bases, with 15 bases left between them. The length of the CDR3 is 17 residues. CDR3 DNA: TGCGCCAGCAGCCAAGATCAAGGTTTGAGGGACAATCAGCCCCAGCATTTT. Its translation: CASSQDQGLRDNQPQHF.

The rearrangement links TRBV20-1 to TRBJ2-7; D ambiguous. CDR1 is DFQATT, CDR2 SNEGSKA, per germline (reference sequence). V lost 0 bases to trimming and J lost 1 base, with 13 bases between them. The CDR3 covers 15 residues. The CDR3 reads CSARDLLVPSYEQYF. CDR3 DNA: TGCAGTGCTAGAGACCTGCTGGTCCCTTCCTACGAGCAGTACTTC.

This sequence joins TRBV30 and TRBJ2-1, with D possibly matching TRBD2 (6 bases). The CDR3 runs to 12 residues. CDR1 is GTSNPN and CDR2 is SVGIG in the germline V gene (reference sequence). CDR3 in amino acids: CALAESYNEQFF. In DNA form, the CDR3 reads TGTGCGTTAGCGGAGTCCTACAATGAGCAGTTCTTC.

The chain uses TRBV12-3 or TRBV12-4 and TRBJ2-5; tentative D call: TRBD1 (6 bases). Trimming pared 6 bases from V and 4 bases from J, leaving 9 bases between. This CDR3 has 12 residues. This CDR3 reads CASSEQGETQYF. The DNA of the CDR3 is TGTGCCAGCAGCGAACAGGGAGAGACCCAGTACTTC.

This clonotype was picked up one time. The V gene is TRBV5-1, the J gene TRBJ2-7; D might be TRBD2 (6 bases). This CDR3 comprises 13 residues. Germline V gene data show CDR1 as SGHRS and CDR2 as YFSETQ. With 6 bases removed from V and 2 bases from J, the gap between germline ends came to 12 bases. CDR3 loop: CASTASETYEQYF. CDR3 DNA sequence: TGCGCCAGCACGGCTAGCGAGACCTACGAGCAGTACTTC.

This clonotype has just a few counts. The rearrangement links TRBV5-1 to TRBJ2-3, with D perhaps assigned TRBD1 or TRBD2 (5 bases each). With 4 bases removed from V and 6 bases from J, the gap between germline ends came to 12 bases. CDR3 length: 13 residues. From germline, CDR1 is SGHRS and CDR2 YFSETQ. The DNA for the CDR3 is TGCGCCAGCAGCGATGGTCGGGGCGATACGCAGTATTTT. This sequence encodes CASSDGRGDTQYF. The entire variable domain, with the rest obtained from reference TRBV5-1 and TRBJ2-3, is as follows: KAGVTQTPRYLIKTRGQQVTLSCSPISGHRSVSWYQQTPGQGLQFLFEYFSETQRNKGNFPGRFSGRQFSNSRSEMNVSTLELGDSALYLCASSDGRGDTQYFGPGTRLTVL.

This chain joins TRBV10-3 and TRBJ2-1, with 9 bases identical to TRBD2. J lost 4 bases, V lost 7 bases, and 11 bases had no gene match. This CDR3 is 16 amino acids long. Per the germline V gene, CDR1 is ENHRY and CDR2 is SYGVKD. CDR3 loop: CAITEMRGGTYNEQFF. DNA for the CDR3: TGTGCCATCACAGAAATGCGGGGGGGGACGTACAATGAGCAGTTCTTC.

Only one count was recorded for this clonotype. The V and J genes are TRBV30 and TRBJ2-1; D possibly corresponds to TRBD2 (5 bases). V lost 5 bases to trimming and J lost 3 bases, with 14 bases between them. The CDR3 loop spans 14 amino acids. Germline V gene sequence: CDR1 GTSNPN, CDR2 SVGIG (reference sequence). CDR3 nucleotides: TGTGCCTGGGAGTTCGAGCGGAGCTACAATGAGCAGTTCTTC. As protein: CAWEFERSYNEQFF.

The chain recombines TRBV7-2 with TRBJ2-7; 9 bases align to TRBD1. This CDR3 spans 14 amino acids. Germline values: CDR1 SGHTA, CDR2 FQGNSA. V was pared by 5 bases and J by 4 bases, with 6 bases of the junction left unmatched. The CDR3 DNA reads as TGTGCCAGCAGCCATCCCGGGACAGGGTACGAGCAGTACTTC. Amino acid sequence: CASSHPGTGYEQYF.

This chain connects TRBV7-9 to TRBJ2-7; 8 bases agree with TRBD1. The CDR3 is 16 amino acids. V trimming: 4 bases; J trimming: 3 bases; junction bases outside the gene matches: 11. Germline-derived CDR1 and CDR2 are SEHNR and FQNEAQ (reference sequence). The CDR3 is CASSSESRGRLYEQYF. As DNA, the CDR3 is TGTGCCAGCAGCTCAGAGAGCAGGGGGCGTCTCTACGAGCAGTACTTC. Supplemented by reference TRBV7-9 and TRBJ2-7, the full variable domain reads DTGVSQNPRHKITKRGQNVTFRCDPISEHNRLYWYRQTLGQGPEFLTYFQNEAQLEKSRLLSDRFSAERPKGSFSTLEIQRTEQGDSAMYLCASSSESRGRLYEQYFGPGTRLTVT.

The CDR3 is CASSLSPPLRGAWTEAFF. The CDR3 region has the DNA TGTGCCAGCAGTTTATCCCCCCCCCTGCGGGGGGCATGGACTGAAGCTTTCTTT. This chain connects TRBV27 to TRBJ1-1; D is perhaps TRBD1 (6 bases). The ends were cut back, 0 bases at V and 5 bases at J, with 22 bases in the middle. This CDR3 is 18 amino acids long. Germline loops: CDR1 MNHEY, CDR2 SMNVEV (reference sequence).

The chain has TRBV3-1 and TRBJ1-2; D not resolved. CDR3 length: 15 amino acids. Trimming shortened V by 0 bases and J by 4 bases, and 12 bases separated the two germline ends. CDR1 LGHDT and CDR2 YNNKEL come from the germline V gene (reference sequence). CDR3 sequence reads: CASSQDSGSFYGYTF. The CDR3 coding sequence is TGTGCCAGCAGCCAAGATTCTGGCAGCTTCTATGGCTACACCTTC.